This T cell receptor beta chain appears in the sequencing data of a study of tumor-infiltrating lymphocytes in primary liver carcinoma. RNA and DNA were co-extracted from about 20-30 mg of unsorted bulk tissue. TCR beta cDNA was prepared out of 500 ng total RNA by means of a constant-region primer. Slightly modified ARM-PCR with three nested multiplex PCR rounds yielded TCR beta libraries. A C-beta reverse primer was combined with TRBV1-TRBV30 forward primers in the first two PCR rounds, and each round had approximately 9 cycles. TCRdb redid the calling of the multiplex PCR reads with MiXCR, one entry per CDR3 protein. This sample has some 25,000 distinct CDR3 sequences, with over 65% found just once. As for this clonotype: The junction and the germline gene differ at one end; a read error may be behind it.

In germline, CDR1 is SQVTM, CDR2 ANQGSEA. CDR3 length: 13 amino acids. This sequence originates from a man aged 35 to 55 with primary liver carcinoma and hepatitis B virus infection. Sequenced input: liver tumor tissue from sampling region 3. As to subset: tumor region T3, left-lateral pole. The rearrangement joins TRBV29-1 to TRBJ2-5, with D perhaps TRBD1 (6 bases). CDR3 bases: TGCGGCGGACTCGCCCAGGGGATGGAGACCCATTACTTC. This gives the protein CGGLAQGMETHYF.